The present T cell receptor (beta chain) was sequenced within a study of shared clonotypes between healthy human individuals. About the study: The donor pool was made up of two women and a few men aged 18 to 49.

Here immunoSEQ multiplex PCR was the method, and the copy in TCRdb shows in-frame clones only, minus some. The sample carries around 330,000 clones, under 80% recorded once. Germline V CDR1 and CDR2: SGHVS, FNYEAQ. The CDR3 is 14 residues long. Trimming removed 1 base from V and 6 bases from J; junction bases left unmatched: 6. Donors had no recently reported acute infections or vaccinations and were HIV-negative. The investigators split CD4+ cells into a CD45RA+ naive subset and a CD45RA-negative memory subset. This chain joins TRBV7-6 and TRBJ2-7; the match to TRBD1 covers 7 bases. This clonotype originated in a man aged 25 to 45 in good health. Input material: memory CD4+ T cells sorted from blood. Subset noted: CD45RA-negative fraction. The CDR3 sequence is CASSLGQGRGEQYF. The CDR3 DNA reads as TGTGCCAGCAGCTTAGGACAGGGTAGGGGCGAGCAGTACTTC. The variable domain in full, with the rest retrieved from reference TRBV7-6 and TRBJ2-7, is GAGVSQSPRYKVTKRGQDVALRCDPISGHVSLYWYRQALGQGPEFLTYFNYEAQQDKSGLPNDRFSAERPEGSISTLTIQRTEQRDSAMYRCASSLGQGRGEQYFGPGTRLTVT.